This TCR beta chain was captured by sequencing in a study of cytomegalovirus exposure and HLA in healthy donors. Whole-study results and caveats: TRBV6-2, TRBV6-3 and some other V segments were unresolvable in 87-base-pair reads. Presence/absence analyses treated sequencing depth as roughly uniform across donors. Analyzed later, most CMV-associated TCR beta chains appeared HLA-restricted.

This CDR3 spans 17 amino acids. The junction had 11 bases not matched to a gene; V was cut back by 6 bases and J by 5 bases. Germline loops: CDR1 MDHEN, CDR2 SYDVKM. The count of this clone is one. The antigen remains undetermined. Sampled while nominally healthy, donors likely had unrecorded immune exposures. The PCR was carried out with 60 Vbeta primers and 13 Jbeta primers. Only in-frame clones appear in the TCRdb table, and some are missing; sequencing was by immunoSEQ multiplex PCR. The sample contains some 170,000 clones, 77% of which appear only once. The origin of this receptor is a woman in her fifties or sixties in good health and CMV-seropositive. The specimen was PBMCs. V is TRBV28 and J is TRBJ2-3; 13 bases map to TRBD2. CDR3 DNA sequence: TGTGCCAGCAGAGGGACTAGCGGGGCTTGGAATGGAGATACGCAGTATTTT. It yields the protein CASRGTSGAWNGDTQYF.